This T cell receptor (beta chain) was identified in a study of blood T cell repertoires in COVID-19. Overall study: The cDNA or gDNA used as material had been derived from T cells, B-cell-depleted T cells, or PBMCs.

Individuals aged about 18 to 100 years were recruited from about two dozen US areas. Cohort allocation depended upon clinical history that participants reported. Measured with immunoSEQ multiplex PCR; TCRdb has only the in-frame clones, and not every one. The sample includes hundreds of thousands of clones, approximately 83% seen only once; the top ten take about 2%. This CDR3 region has 13 residues. V was trimmed by 2 bases and J by 6 bases, leaving 10 bases between them. The germline gives CDR1 MNHEY, CDR2 SVGAGI. The sequence came from a man under 40 who had recovered from COVID-19. The V call is TRBV6-5, the J call TRBJ1-2, with TRBD1 as a possible D gene (5 bases). Sequencing was carried out using PBMCs or T cells enriched from blood (not recorded which). CDR3 bases: TGTGCCAGCAGTTACAAGACAGTGGATGGCTACACCTTC. It is translated as CASSYKTVDGYTF.